This is a list of T cell receptor beta chains from one sample in a study of T cell responses to AZD1222 COVID-19 vaccine. TCRdb's copy holds only in-frame clones and misses some; the assay was immunoSEQ multiplex PCR. The sample has roughly 200,000 clones; roughly 92% are singletons. Material: peripheral blood, obtained 28 days after the second AZD1222 dose. The receptor source for this set is an adult who received the AZD1222 COVID-19 vaccine. CDR3s include the opening cysteine and the closing phenylalanine or tryptophan. D genes are given only for firm matches. Clone size is stated in some rows and not others, as once, few, many or a class when expanded.

NA	NA	TRBJ2-7	TRBV11-1	TGTGCCAGCAGCTTAGCGTCCCGATACGAGCAGTACTTC	CASSLASRYEQYF
NA	NA	TRBJ2-1	TRBV6-2/TRBV6-3	TGTGCCAGCAGTTACGGGGCGGGGAGCTCCTACAATGAGCAGTTCTTC	CASSYGAGSSYNEQFF
NA	NA	TRBJ2-1	TRBV5-6	TGTGCCAGCAGCTACCGACAGTCCTCCTACAATGAGCAGTTCTTC	CASSYRQSSYNEQFF
once	NA	TRBJ2-3	TRBV27	TGTGCCAGCAGTTCGGAGGGGGATACGCAGTATTTT	CASSSEGDTQYF
NA	TRBD2	TRBJ2-3	TRBV28	TGTGCCAGCAGGCTGGCGGGAGGTACAGATACGCAGTATTTT	CASRLAGGTDTQYF
once	NA	TRBJ1-6	TRBV30	TGTGCCTGGAGCATGCGGGCGGATTCACCCCTCCACTTT	CAWSMRADSPLHF
NA	NA	TRBJ1-4	TRBV5-5	TGTGCCAGCAGCCCGGTACTGGGCGAAAAACTGTTTTTT	CASSPVLGEKLFF
NA	TRBD2	TRBJ2-3	TRBV28	TGTGCCAGCAGCCCTACCCTAGCGGGAGTGGCGACAGATACGCAGTATTTT	CASSPTLAGVATDTQYF
few	NA	TRBJ1-6	TRBV5-8	TGTGCCAGCAGCAGGTCGGGTTTCGTAAGCTCCTATAATTCACCCCTCCACTTT	CASSRSGFVSSYNSPLHF
few	NA	TRBJ2-2	TRBV27	TGTGCCAGCAGTTTATCCCCGAGCAGGGGAGAGCTGTTTTTT	CASSLSPSRGELFF
NA	NA	TRBJ2-3	TRBV5-1	TGCGCCAGCAGCTTGATGGCTAGCGCAGCAGATACGCAGTATTTT	CASSLMASAADTQYF
once	NA	TRBJ1-1	TRBV7-2	TGTGCCAGCAGCTCTTGGACAGAAAACACTGAAGCTTTCTTT	CASSSWTENTEAFF
once	NA	TRBJ1-4	TRBV28	TGTGCCAGCAGTTTATGGGACAAAGGAGAAAAACTGTTTTTT	CASSLWDKGEKLFF
NA	NA	TRBJ1-1	TRBV6-4	TGTGCCAGCAGTGCCACCTGGGGGACCGAGAACACTGAAGCTTTCTTT	CASSATWGTENTEAFF
NA	TRBD2	TRBJ2-7	TRBV6-5	TGTGCCAGCAGTAAGCCTAGCGGGGGCTCCTACGAGCAGTACTTC	CASSKPSGGSYEQYF
NA	TRBD1	TRBJ1-1	TRBV6-6	TGTGCCAGCAGTTACGGGACAGGGGGAAAAACTGAAGCTTTCTTT	CASSYGTGGKTEAFF